Below, 28 T cell receptor beta chains from the same sample are listed, as sequenced in a study of vaccination and CD4 T cells after COVID-19. For these receptors, no antigen is known. As to treatment: roughly 10-day PBMC culture with coronavirus spike peptide pools or control peptides (ViraFEST assay). Sequence data for DNA of cultured CD4+ T cells were generated by the Oncomine TCR Beta short-read assay. TCRdb passed the PCR reads through MiXCR, listing each CDR3 protein once. The sample lists about 17,000 distinct CDR3 sequences, about 60% occurring once. The sample taken for sequencing was CD4+ T cells from blood, cultured in vitro. The receptors were sampled from a human donor who had recovered from COVID-19.

The V gene is TRBV2, the J gene TRBJ2-1, with unresolved D. The CDR3 has 11 amino acids. V lost 5 bases to trimming and J lost 8 bases, with 7 bases between them. The germline gives CDR1 SNHLY, CDR2 FYNNEI. The CDR3 sequence is CASSFIDEQFF. As DNA, the CDR3 is TGTGCCAGCAGTTTCATCGATGAGCAGTTCTTC.

The chain links TRBV28 to TRBJ1-2; 7 nucleotides match TRBD1. This CDR3 region has 14 residues. Trimming cost V 10 bases and J 6 bases; bases outside gene matches: 14. CDR1 and CDR2 from the germline V gene are MDHEN and SYDVKM. The CDR3 DNA follows: TGTGCCACCAGAGGAGACAGGGCATGGAATGGCTACACCTTC. It translates to CATRGDRAWNGYTF.

This clonotype was seen a handful of times. This rearrangement joins TRBV19 to TRBJ2-1; tentative D call: TRBD2 (7 bases). Deletions cut 4 bases from V and 9 bases from J, with 16 bases between. Looked up from germline, CDR1 is LNHDA and CDR2 is SQIVND (reference sequence). The CDR3 sequence is 14 residues long. CDR3 sequence (DNA): TGTGCCAGTAGTAGCGGGAGAGGGGGAAGTGAGCAGTTCTTC. It yields the protein CASSSGRGGSEQFF.

The rearrangement links TRBV28 to TRBJ2-3; 7 bases agree with TRBD2. Germline-derived CDR1 and CDR2 are MDHEN and SYDVKM. CDR3 length equals 16 residues. The V gene end was trimmed by 4 bases and the J gene end by 0 bases; junction bases not matched to a gene: 7. The CDR3 bases are TGTGCCAGCAGTTCAGCGGGGCGGCTTAGCACAGATACGCAGTATTTT. Translated, it gives CASSSAGRLSTDTQYF.

This clonotype was seen a single time. The CDR3, as DNA: TGTGCCAGCAGCCCCCAGTCGCCCAACACTGAAGCTTTCTTT. This sequence encodes CASSPQSPNTEAFF. The chain has TRBV7-9 and TRBJ1-1; D unclear. Germline loops: CDR1 SEHNR, CDR2 FQNEAQ (reference sequence). CDR3 length equals 14 residues. Trimming took off 5 bases at V and 2 bases at J, with 12 bases between the two ends.

This clonotype was observed a single time. CDR3 sequence reads: CASSLMPGTGELFF. CDR3 DNA: TGTGCCAGCAGCTTAATGCCCGGCACCGGGGAGCTGTTTTTT. J is TRBJ2-2 and V is TRBV11-2; D gene uncertain. The V end was cut by 2 bases, the J end by 4 bases, with 8 bases between. The CDR3 consists of 14 residues. Germline lookup yields CDR1 SGHAT and CDR2 FQNNGV.

This chain links TRBV9 with TRBJ2-7; tentatively, D is TRBD2 (6 bases). Germline CDR1 and CDR2: SGDLS and YYNGEE. V lost 4 bases and J lost 5, with 13 bases in between. This CDR3 region has 13 residues. For the CDR3, the DNA is TGTGCCAGCAGCTATTCCGGGAGTAACGAGCAGTACTTC. This codes for CASSYSGSNEQYF.

The CDR3 is CASSEDNLPNQPQHF. The CDR3 DNA follows: TGCGCCAGCAGCGAGGACAACCTACCCAATCAGCCCCAGCATTTT. The J gene is TRBJ1-5, the V gene TRBV5-1, with D maybe TRBD1 (5 bases). This CDR3 has 15 residues. The V end was cut by 4 bases, the J end by 3 bases, with 14 bases between. Germline lookup yields CDR1 SGHRS and CDR2 YFSETQ.

The chain joins TRBV20-1 to TRBJ1-5; 7 positions match TRBD1. There are 15 residues in the CDR3. Per the germline V gene, CDR1 is DFQATT and CDR2 is SNEGSKA (reference sequence). J was trimmed by 4 bases and V by 3 bases; bases with no gene match: 9. The CDR3 DNA follows: TGCAGTGCTAGTCCCCAGACAGGGTCAAATCAGCCCCAGCATTTT. It yields the protein CSASPQTGSNQPQHF.

V is TRBV4-1 and J is TRBJ2-7; 7 bases line up with TRBD1. V lost 3 bases, J lost 3 bases, and 11 bases stayed unmatched. The CDR3 is made up of 16 amino acids. Germline CDR1 is MGHRA and CDR2 is YSYEKL. CDR3: CASSQRSPRTGYEQYF. The DNA for the CDR3 is TGCGCCAGCAGCCAGCGCTCCCCAAGGACAGGCTACGAGCAGTACTTC.

This clonotype has just one count. The chain employs TRBV6-5 and TRBJ1-2; possible D gene TRBD1, 6 bases. V shed 0 bases and J shed 8 bases, with 16 bases lying between them. CDR1 and CDR2 (germline): MNHEY, SVGAGI. This CDR3 is 15 amino acids long. The CDR3 DNA is TGTGCCAGCAGTTACTCGGGACCGTCTAGGGGGGGCTACACCTTC. Translated: CASSYSGPSRGGYTF.

The chain recombines TRBV5-1 with TRBJ1-1; the D gene is possibly TRBD1 (5 bases). Trimming shortened V by 4 bases and J by 4 bases, and 14 bases separated the two germline ends. Germline CDR1 SGHRS, CDR2 YFSETQ. CDR3 length: 14 residues. The CDR3 sequence is CASSLGGAGTEAFF. In DNA, the CDR3 is TGCGCCAGCAGCCTGGGAGGGGCGGGCACTGAAGCTTTCTTT.

V gene TRBV20-1 combines with J gene TRBJ2-5; no clear D gene. Germline loops: CDR1 DFQATT, CDR2 SNEGSKA (reference sequence). The CDR3 extends over 13 amino acids. Between the trimmed V and J ends, which lost 5 bases and 4 bases, there was a span of 14 bases. Here the CDR3 DNA reads TGCAGTGCTCCCCCCTCAGTGAGAGAGACCCAGTACTTC. Its protein is CSAPPSVRETQYF.

This clonotype appeared once. The V call is TRBV6-4, the J call TRBJ1-6, with TRBD1 as a possible D gene (6 bases). Deletions cut 11 bases from V and 0 bases from J, with 14 bases between. This CDR3 has 15 amino acids. The V gene's germline CDR1 is MRHNA and CDR2 SNTAGT. The CDR3 sequence: CARDEGGSYNSPLHF. CDR3 bases: TGTGCCCGGGACGAGGGGGGCTCCTATAATTCACCCCTCCACTTT.

This rearrangement joins TRBV25-1 to TRBJ2-7; 10 bases are a match to TRBD1. CDR3 length: 20 residues. Germline loops: CDR1 MGHDK, CDR2 SYGVNS. V lost 1 base to trimming and J lost 5 bases; unmatched junction nucleotides: 20. This chain's CDR3 is CASSEFGIGTGVSKPHEQYF. The CDR3 DNA follows: TGTGCCAGCAGTGAATTCGGGATCGGGACAGGGGTATCAAAGCCCCACGAGCAGTACTTC.

This clonotype has a handful of counts. The chain employs TRBV30 and TRBJ1-2; D call uncertain. The V end was cut by 1 base, the J end by 3 bases, with 6 bases between. The CDR3 has 12 amino acids. Germline V gives CDR1 GTSNPN, CDR2 SVGIG (reference sequence). The CDR3 sequence is CAWSGGDYGYTF. The CDR3 coding sequence is TGTGCCTGGAGTGGGGGTGACTATGGCTACACCTTC.

This rearrangement joins TRBV29-1 to TRBJ2-1; possibly TRBD2 for D (5 bases). This CDR3 is 16 amino acids long. CDR1 and CDR2 (germline): SQVTM, ANQGSEA. Between the trimmed V and J ends, which lost 0 bases and 1 base, there was a span of 13 bases. CDR3 residues: CSVEEGERFSYNEQFF. In DNA form, the CDR3 reads TGCAGCGTTGAAGAAGGTGAGCGGTTTTCCTACAATGAGCAGTTCTTC.

The chain recombines TRBV6-1 with TRBJ2-1; perhaps TRBD2 as D (5 bases). V dropped 7 bases and J dropped 4 bases, with 11 bases sitting between them. The CDR3 length is 13 residues. Germline values: CDR1 MNHNS, CDR2 SASEGT. CDR3 coding DNA: TGTGCCAGCACGAGAGGCGGGTACAATGAGCAGTTCTTC. It translates to CASTRGGYNEQFF.

The J gene is TRBJ1-5, the V gene TRBV7-2; D ambiguous. V lost 3 bases, J lost 6 bases, and 12 bases lay in between. The CDR3 spans 14 residues. CDR1 SGHTA and CDR2 FQGNSA come from the germline V gene. The CDR3 spells CASSFSAVPQPQHF. The DNA for the CDR3 is TGTGCCAGCAGCTTTTCAGCGGTCCCTCAGCCCCAGCATTTT.

This clonotype was counted a single time. The chain links TRBV15 to TRBJ1-5; D ambiguous. The CDR3 runs 15 residues. CDR1 and CDR2 (germline): LNHNV, YYDKDF (reference sequence). V was shortened by 1 base and J by 0 bases, with 7 bases between the two germline ends. CDR3 nucleotide sequence: TGTGCCACCAGCAGAGCTGCAGATAGCAATCAGCCCCAGCATTTT. Protein: CATSRAADSNQPQHF.

This clonotype occurred a few times. The chain links TRBV11-2 to TRBJ2-1, with D tentatively TRBD1 or TRBD2 (6 bases each). Germline V gives CDR1 SGHAT, CDR2 FQNNGV. The CDR3 runs to 15 residues. V was trimmed by 7 bases and J by 7 bases, leaving 20 bases between them. Written as DNA, the CDR3 is TGTGCCAGCACCTCGTACATGGGGGGACAAAATGAGCAGTTCTTC. Amino acid sequence: CASTSYMGGQNEQFF.

The chain employs TRBV28 and TRBJ1-2; D remains ambiguous. The ends were cut back, 6 bases at V and 2 bases at J, with 10 bases in the middle. The CDR3 extends over 13 amino acids. The germline CDR1 and CDR2 sequences are MDHEN and SYDVKM. CDR3 DNA sequence: TGTGCCAGCAGAAGTCCGTCGAACTATGGCTACACCTTC. It encodes CASRSPSNYGYTF.

V usage is TRBV6-5 and J usage is TRBJ1-1, with no clear D. Trimming took 0 bases from V and 0 from J, leaving 2 bases between them. The CDR3 extends over 13 amino acids. Looked up from germline, CDR1 is MNHEY and CDR2 is SVGAGI. The CDR3 loop reads CASSYSMNTEAFF. DNA of the CDR3: TGTGCCAGCAGTTACTCGATGAACACTGAAGCTTTCTTT.

In this sample, this clonotype turned up once. This rearrangement joins TRBV12-3 or TRBV12-4 to TRBJ1-5; the match to TRBD1 covers 8 bases. The junction had 8 bases not matched to a gene; V was cut back by 6 bases and J by 4 bases. The CDR3 length is 15 residues. Here the CDR3 reads CASRGTGGHNQPQHF. The CDR3 region has the DNA TGTGCCAGCAGAGGGACAGGTGGACATAATCAGCCCCAGCATTTT.

The chain combines TRBV7-2 with TRBJ2-7, with 15 bases aligning to TRBD2. Looked up from germline, CDR1 is SGHTA and CDR2 is FQGNSA. This CDR3 contains 18 residues. V was clipped by 3 bases and J by 0 bases; unmatched bases: 6. CDR3 nucleotides: TGTGCCAGCAGCTTCCGAGGGACTAGCGGGAGGAGCTCCTACGAGCAGTACTTC. Protein product: CASSFRGTSGRSSYEQYF.

The rearrangement joins TRBV10-3 to TRBJ2-5; 11 nucleotides match TRBD2. Looked up from germline, CDR1 is ENHRY and CDR2 is SYGVKD. V gave up 6 bases and J gave up 1 base; unmatched junction bases: 7. The CDR3 length is 16 residues. CDR3 in amino acids: CAIRTETSGTQETQYF. As DNA, the CDR3 is TGTGCCATCAGGACGGAGACTAGCGGGACCCAAGAGACCCAGTACTTC.

This clonotype was counted a single time. The chain carries TRBV2 and TRBJ2-2; 7 bases are shared with TRBD2. This CDR3 has 15 residues. V shed 2 bases and J 4 bases; nucleotides not matched to a gene: 4. Per germline, CDR1 SNHLY and CDR2 FYNNEI. Here the CDR3 reads CASSELAARTGELFF. The CDR3 region has the DNA TGTGCCAGCAGTGAACTAGCGGCCCGCACCGGGGAGCTGTTTTTT.

The chain links TRBV11-3 to TRBJ2-1; 7 bases align to TRBD2. The length of the CDR3 is 14 residues. With V trimmed by 5 bases and J by 9 bases, 10 bases remained unmatched. Germline V gene sequence: CDR1 SGHNT, CDR2 YENEEA. In DNA, the CDR3 is TGTGCCAGCAGCACCATGACTAGCTCGGCTGAGCAGTTCTTC. Its protein product is CASSTMTSSAEQFF.